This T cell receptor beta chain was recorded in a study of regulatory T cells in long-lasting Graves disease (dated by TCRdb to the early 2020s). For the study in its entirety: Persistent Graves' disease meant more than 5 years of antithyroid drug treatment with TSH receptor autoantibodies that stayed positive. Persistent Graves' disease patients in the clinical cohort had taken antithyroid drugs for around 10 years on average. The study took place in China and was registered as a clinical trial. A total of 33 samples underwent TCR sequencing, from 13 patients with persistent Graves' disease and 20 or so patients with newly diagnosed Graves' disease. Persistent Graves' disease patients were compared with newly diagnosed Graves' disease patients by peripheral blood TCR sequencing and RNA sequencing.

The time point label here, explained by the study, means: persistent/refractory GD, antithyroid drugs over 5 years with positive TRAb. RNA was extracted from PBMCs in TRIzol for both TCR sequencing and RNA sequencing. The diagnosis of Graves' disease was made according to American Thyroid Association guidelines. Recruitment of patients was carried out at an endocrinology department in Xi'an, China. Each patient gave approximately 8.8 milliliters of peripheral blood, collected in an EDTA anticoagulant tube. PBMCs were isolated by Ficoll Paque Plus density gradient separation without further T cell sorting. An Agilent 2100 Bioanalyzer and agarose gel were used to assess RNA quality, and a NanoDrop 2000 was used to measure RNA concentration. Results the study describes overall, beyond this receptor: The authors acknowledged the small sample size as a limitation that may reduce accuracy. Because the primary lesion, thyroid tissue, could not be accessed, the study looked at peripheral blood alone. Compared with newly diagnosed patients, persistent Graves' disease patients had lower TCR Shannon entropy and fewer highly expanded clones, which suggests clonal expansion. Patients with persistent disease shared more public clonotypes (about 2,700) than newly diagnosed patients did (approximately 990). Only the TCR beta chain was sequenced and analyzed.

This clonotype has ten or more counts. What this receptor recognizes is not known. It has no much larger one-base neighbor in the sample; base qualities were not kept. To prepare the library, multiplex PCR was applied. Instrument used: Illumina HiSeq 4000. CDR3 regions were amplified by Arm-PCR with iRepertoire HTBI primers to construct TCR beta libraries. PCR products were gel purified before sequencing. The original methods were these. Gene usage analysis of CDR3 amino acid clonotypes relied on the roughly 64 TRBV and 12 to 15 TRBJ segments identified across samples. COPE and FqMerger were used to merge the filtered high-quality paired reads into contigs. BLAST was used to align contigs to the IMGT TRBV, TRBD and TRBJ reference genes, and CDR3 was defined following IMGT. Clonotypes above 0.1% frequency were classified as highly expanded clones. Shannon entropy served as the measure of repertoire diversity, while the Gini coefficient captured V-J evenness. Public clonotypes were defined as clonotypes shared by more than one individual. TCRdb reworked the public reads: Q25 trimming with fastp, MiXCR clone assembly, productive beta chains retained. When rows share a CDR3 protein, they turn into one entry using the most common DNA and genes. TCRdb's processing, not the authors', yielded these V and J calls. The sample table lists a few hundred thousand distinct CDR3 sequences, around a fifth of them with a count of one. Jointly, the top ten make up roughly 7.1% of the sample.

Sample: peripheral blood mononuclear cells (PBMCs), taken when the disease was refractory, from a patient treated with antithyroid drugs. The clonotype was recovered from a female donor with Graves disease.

The sequenced DNA is TGTGCCAGCACCTGGGGACCCAACTATGGCTACACCTTC. Its amino acids are CASTWGPNYGYTF. This receptor chain uses TRBV28 and TRBJ1-2; possibly the D gene is TRBD1, per 5 matching bases. Counted from cysteine to phenylalanine, this CDR3 has 13 amino acids. The CDR3 DNA has 39 bases and is translated from base 1. A distance of 11 bases separates the germline ends of V and J, which lose 7 bases and 2 bases respectively. In the germline V gene, CDR1 corresponds to MDHEN and CDR2 to SYDVKM.